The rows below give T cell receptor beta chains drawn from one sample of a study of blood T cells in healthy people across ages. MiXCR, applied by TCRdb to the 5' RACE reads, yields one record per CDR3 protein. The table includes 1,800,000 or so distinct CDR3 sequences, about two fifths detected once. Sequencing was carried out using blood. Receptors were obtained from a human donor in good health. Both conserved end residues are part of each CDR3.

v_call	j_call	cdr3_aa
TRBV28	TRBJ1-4	CASSLFGQAGGKKLFF
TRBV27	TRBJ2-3	CASSLLAGGLRTQYF
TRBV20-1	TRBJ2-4	CSARENFKNIQYF
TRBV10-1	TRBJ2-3	CASSESETLTDTQYF
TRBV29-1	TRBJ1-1	CSVAPGTGSILPNTEAFF
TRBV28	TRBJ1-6	CASSRDFNSPLHF
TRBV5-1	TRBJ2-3	CASSLENRGGTDTQYF
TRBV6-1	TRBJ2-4	CASREKMGTIRWVEQYF
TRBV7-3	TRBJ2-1	CASSLSGTYNEQFF
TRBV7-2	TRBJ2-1	CASSPTRTGYDEQFF
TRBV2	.	CASQDKGVGYEQYF
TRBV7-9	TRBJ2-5	CASSRGGAFDNEQYF
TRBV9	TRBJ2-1	CASSVWTSGGAGEQFF
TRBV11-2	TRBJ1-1	CASSPVGVMNTEAFF
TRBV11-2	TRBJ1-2	CASSPRGDSTGDYGYTF
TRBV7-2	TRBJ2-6	CASSANRAAGANVLTF
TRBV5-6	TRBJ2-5	CASSRDLWGLQETQYF
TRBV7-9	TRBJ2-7	CASSQGPADHEQYF
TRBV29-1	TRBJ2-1	CSVGHPSRNEQFF
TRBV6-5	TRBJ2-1	CASNNRGKGGEQFF
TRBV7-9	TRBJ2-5	CASSHGTSEEETQYF
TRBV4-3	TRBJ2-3	CASSQEVSAGGNWDTQYF
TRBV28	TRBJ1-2	CASRRGGYGHTF
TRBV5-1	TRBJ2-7	CASRKISSYEQYF
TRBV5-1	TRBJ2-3	CASSLIAGQGADTQYF
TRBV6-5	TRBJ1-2	CASSYTPQGGGGYTF
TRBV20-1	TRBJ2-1	CSASGTGGIFYNEQFF
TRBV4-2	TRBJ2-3	CASSQDRAGDVADTQYF
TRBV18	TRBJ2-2	CASSPRLARGTGELFF
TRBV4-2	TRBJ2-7	CASSQDGTAYEQYF
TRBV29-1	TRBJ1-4	CSVSPRGREKLFF
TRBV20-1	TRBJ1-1	CSATTVNTETFF
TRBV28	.	CASSPWGSLSYEQYF
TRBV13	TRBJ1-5	CASSLGLGSSPQHF
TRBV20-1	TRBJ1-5	CSAGTGVYSNQPQHF
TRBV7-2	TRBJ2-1	CASSLDQGAGEQFF
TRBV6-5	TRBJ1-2	CASSRSTGDGYTF
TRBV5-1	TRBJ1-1	CASSIPGREAFF
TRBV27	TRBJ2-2	CASSLSWESGELFF
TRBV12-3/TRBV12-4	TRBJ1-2	CASSLARTGLTGYTF
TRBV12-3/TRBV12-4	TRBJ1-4	CASSLNGEGTGLFF
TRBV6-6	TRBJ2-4	CATGLLAKNIQYF
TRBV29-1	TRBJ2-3	CSVEVRGRADTQYF
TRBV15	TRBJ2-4	CATSSTGVQYF
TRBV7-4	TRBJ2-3	CASSVDVEAGNTQYF
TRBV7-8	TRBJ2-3	CASILFGTDTQYF
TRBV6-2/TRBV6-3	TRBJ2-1	CASEASGGFDEQFF
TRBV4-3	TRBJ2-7	CASSQGTSIYEQYF
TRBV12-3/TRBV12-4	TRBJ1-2	CASSFGARAGYTF
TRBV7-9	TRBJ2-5	CASSLSGDSRETQYF
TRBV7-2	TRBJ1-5	CASSLEYGGGQPQHF
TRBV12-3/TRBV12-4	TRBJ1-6	CASSPLLSYNSPLHF
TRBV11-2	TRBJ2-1	CASSLDGGTNNEQFF
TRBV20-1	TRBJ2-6	CSAYRRDRESSGANVLTF
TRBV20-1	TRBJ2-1	CSAPGLVYNEQFF